This TCR beta chain was documented in a study of T cell responses to AZD1222 COVID-19 vaccine. Between the trimmed V and J ends, which lost 2 bases and 4 bases, there was a span of 5 bases. Germline V CDR1 and CDR2: MNHEY, SMNVEV (reference sequence). The CDR3 has 12 amino acids. Points on this clone: The antigen is unknown. At the DNA level, this CDR3 is encoded by other sequences in the same sample as well.

Study results and limitations: Nearly half of the spike-specific TCRs reportedly recognize variant regions that carry no mutations. Among those given AZD1222, only five to seven were seropositive at baseline. The donor cohort was predominantly white British with a female majority, and clonal diversity may have been underestimated. Along spike, vaccine-associated CD4 TCRs were found throughout, with dominance at 160-218 and 743-854.

Using immunoSEQ multiplex PCR, the repertoire was profiled, and TCRdb retains in-frame clones only, with some absent. This table has some 180,000 clones, roughly 93% appearing once. The rearrangement uses TRBV27 and TRBJ1-1; D remains unclear. The sequence derives from an adult who received the MenACWY meningococcal vaccine as a control. Sequenced material: peripheral blood, taken 28 days after the second dose of the MenACWY control vaccine. This chain's CDR3 is CASSLSGTEAFF. For the CDR3, the DNA is TGTGCCAGCAGTTTAAGTGGCACTGAAGCTTTCTTT.